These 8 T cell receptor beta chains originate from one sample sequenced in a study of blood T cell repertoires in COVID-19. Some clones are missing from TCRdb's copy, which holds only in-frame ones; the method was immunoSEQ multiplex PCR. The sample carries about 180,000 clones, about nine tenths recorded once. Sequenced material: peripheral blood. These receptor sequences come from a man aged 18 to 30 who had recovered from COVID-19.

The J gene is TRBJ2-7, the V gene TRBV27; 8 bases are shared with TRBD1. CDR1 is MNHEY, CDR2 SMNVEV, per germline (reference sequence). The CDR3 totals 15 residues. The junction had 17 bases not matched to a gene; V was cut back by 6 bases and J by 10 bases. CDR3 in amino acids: CASSETGTGQPEQYF. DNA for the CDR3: TGTGCCAGCAGCGAGACCGGGACAGGACAACCCGAACAGTACTTC.

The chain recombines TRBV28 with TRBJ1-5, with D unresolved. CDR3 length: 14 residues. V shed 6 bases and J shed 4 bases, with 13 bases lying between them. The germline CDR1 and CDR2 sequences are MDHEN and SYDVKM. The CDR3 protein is CASSAPSGNQPQHF. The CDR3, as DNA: TGTGCCAGCAGCGCACCCTCGGGGAATCAGCCCCAGCATTTT. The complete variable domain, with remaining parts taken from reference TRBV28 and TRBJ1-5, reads DVKVTQSSRYLVKRTGEKVFLECVQDMDHENMFWYRQDPGLGLRLIYFSYDVKMKEKGDIPEGYSVSREKKERFSLILESASTNQTSMYLCASSAPSGNQPQHFGDGTRLSIL.

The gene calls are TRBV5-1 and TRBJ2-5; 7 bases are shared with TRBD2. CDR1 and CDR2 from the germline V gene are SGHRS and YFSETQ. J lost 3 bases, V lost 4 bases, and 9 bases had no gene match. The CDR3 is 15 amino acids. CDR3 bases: TGCGCCAGCAGCAGACGTAGCGGGCCAGAAGAGACCCAGTACTTC. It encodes CASSRRSGPEETQYF.

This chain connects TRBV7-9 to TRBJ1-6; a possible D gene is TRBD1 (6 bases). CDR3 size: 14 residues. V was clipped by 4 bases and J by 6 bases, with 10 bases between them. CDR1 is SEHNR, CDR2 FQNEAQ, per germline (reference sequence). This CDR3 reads CASSSTGPNSPLHF. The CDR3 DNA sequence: TGTGCCAGCAGCTCGACAGGACCTAATTCACCCCTCCACTTT.

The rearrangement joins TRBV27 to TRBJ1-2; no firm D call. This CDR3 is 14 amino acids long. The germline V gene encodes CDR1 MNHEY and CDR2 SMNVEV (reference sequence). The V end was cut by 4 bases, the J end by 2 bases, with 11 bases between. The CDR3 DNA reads TGTGCCAGCAGTTCAGCAGACAAAAACTATGGCTACACCTTC. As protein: CASSSADKNYGYTF.

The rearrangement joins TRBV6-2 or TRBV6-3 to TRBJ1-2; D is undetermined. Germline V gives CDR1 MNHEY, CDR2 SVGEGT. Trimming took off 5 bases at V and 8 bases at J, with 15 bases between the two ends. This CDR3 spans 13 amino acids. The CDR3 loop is CASSAAGLSGYTF. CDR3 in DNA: TGTGCCAGCAGTGCAGCAGGCCTCTCCGGCTACACCTTC.

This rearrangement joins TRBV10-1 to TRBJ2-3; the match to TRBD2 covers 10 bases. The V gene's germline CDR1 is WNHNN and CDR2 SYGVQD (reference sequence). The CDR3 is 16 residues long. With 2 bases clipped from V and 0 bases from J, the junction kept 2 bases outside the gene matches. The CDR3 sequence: CASSEKTSGSTDTQYF. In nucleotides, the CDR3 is TGCGCCAGCAGTGAGAAGACTAGCGGGAGCACAGATACGCAGTATTTT.

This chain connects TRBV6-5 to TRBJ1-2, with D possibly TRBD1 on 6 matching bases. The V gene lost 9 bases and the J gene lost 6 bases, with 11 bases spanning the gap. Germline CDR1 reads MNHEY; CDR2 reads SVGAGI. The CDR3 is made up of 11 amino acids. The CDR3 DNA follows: TGTGCCAGTTTAGACAGGCATGGCTACACCTTC. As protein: CASLDRHGYTF.